The clone carrying this T cell receptor (beta chain) was observed many times. Its specificity is not known. This sample's time point: pre-sensitization, week 0. The treatment denotes: therapeutic diphenylcyclopropenone sensitization with weekly scalp DPC. These data come from a study of human T cells and chemical hapten exposure. Study information: The patch tests put 0.01% DPC on the skin of the upper back and were read 6 days later.

The library gave individual cDNA molecules unique molecular identifiers. TCRdb fed the RACE reads into MiXCR, producing one record per CDR3 protein. Of tens of thousands of distinct CDR3 sequences in the sample, 8% to 10% were seen once. General study findings and limits: DPC sensitization did not alter TCRs above 1 in 1000 frequency.

Trimming shortened V by 5 bases and J by 7 bases, and 14 bases separated the two germline ends. This CDR3 spans 13 amino acids. Germline CDR1 reads SEHNR; CDR2 reads FQNEAQ (reference sequence). The starting material was whole blood, obtained in connection with sensitization to the hapten diphenylcyclopropenone (DPC). The chain uses TRBV7-9 and TRBJ1-1; D remains unclear. This receptor was taken from a woman in her forties with alopecia areata. Some clones in this sample may be carry-over from other donors' samples. Here the CDR3 reads CASSQALPYEAFF. The CDR3 coding sequence is TGTGCCAGCAGCCAAGCCTTACCGTATGAAGCTTTCTTT.